This T cell receptor (beta chain) was profiled in a study of T cell responses to AZD1222 COVID-19 vaccine. Study-level information: Second-dose intervals of approximately 4 or approximately 12 weeks were pooled. Findings of the study overall: Researchers report vaccine-associated CD4 TCRs spanning spike, with dominance at 160-218 and 743-854. Donors in the cohort were predominantly white British and more often female, and clonal diversity was possibly underestimated. Seropositivity was recorded at baseline in only 6 or 7 AZD1222 recipients.

Only in-frame clones appear in the TCRdb table, and some are missing; sequencing was by immunoSEQ multiplex PCR. The sample records fewer than 250,000 clones, almost 95% being singletons. The CDR3 is 14 residues long. The junction had 2 bases not matched to a gene; V was cut back by 4 bases and J by 1 base. CDR1 is SGHNT and CDR2 is YYREEE in the germline V gene (reference sequence). Remarks on this clone: Its antigen is still unknown. The same CDR3 is also encoded by other DNA sequences in this sample.

This specimen was peripheral blood, taken on day 0 of AZD1222 vaccination. The clonotype comes from an adult in good health. V usage is TRBV5-4 and J usage is TRBJ1-1, with TRBD1 identical over 9 bases. The CDR3 DNA reads TGTGCCAGCAGCCCGGGACAGGGGAACACTGAAGCTTTCTTT. Amino acids: CASSPGQGNTEAFF.